This T cell receptor (beta chain) was captured by sequencing in a study of T cell responses to AZD1222 COVID-19 vaccine (dated by TCRdb to the early 2020s). Regarding the study in general: Because spike-specific TCR depth and breadth did not differ between the two schedules, AZD1222 recipients who got a second dose at roughly 4 weeks were pooled with those who got a second dose at roughly 12 weeks. A total of 230 to 250 trial participants underwent TCR sequencing, of whom around 210 had received two doses of AZD1222 and around 25 had received two doses of the MenACWY control vaccine. Trial participants were enrolled into age subgroups of 18-55, 56-69 and 70-plus years, which contained 148, 28 and 57 TCR-sequenced participants, respectively. Here is what the overall study found, with its caveats: Only six AZD1222 recipients were SARS-CoV-2 seropositive at baseline, limiting conclusions about previously exposed vaccinees. Nearly half of unique spike-specific TCRs reportedly recognized epitopes outside regions mutated in the B.1.351 and B.1.1.7 variants. After two AZD1222 doses, both the breadth and the depth of spike-specific TCRs were significantly higher than at day 0 and than in MenACWY recipients. The whole spike protein was spanned by vaccine-associated CD4 TCRs, and dominant responses were seen in regions 160-218 and 743-854. Participants were mostly white British, with more females than males. The authors suggested clonal diversity may have been underestimated. The 56-69-year group was small, and its depth increase did not reach significance, likely because of low power. Because no samples from the day 14 peak response were available, repertoires could be characterized only after the peak T cell response.

As to this clone: The specificity of this receptor is unknown. Qualities for individual bases were not recorded, and no much larger clone is one base off.

Compared with germline, V lacks 2 bases and J lacks 5 bases; bases without a gene match: 6. Including the terminal cysteine and phenylalanine, the CDR3 comprises 15 residues. The retained sequence is limited to the CDR3, 45 bases, with the frame set at the first base. Via the germline V gene, CDR1 is SGDLS and CDR2 YYNGEE. The CDR3 regions of human TCRbeta chains were subjected to immunosequencing. The original pipeline was this. TCRs in the repertoires were matched against a reference library of SARS-CoV-2-specific TCRs that had been generated with the MIRA antigen-specificity platform. Breadth was defined as the fraction of unique TCRs that were SARS-CoV-2-associated. Depth was defined as the fraction of total T cells that were SARS-CoV-2-associated. Using the MIRA data, each spike-specific TCR was mapped to the spike region that the TCR reacts to and placed in a CD4 or CD8 class. Log10-transformed breadth and depth values were compared by one-way ANOVA with Sidak's multiple comparisons tests. TCRdb retrieved this table from immuneACCESS and kept in-frame rearrangements only. Not all clones are present; in checked studies, unresolved V genes account for under half, and no reason is known for the remainder. V, J and clone size are those of that table, while D and trimming were read from the DNA. The sample table shows about 110,000 clones, and nearly 90% are seen once. Under 3.5% of the sample is taken by the ten largest.

Read against the paper, the sample's time point label means: baseline before first vaccination. Vaccinee samples came from UK trials COV001 and COV002, including a single-blind randomized controlled phase 2/3 trial of AZD1222 (ChAdOx1 nCoV-19) in healthy adults. For TCRbeta chain sequencing, PBMC samples were collected from trial participants at day 0 and at day 28 after the second dose. The TCR was taken from an adult in good health. The chain uses TRBV9 and TRBJ1-1; a stretch of 10 junction bases matches TRBD1. The specimen comprised peripheral blood, sampled on day 0 of AZD1222 vaccination. The CDR3 reads CASSVGTGALTEAFF. In nucleotide form, the sequence is TGTGCCAGCAGCGTCGGGACAGGGGCGTTAACTGAAGCTTTCTTT.